These 2 T cell receptor beta chains originate from one sample sequenced in a study of T-cell reconstitution after alpha-beta-depleted transplantation in children. Unique molecular identifiers were used in preparing the TCRbeta library. TCRdb reprocessed the PCR reads via MiXCR and lists one record per CDR3 protein. Of about 610,000 distinct CDR3 sequences listed, over 9.5% are singletons. Sequenced here: PBMCs from the stem cell graft donor, sampled from the stem cell graft. These receptors all stem from a human donor who donated a stem cell graft to a child with acute myeloid leukemia.

This clonotype was seen ten or more times. This chain links TRBV20-1 with TRBJ2-5, with D possibly matching TRBD2 (5 bases). This CDR3 is 13 amino acids long. With 4 bases removed from V and 1 base from J, the gap between germline ends came to 10 bases. The germline gives CDR1 DFQATT, CDR2 SNEGSKA (reference sequence). This CDR3 is CSAKGEIQETQYF. The CDR3 DNA reads TGCAGTGCTAAGGGAGAGATCCAAGAGACCCAGTACTTC.

This clonotype has a count of ten or more. For the CDR3, the DNA is TGCAGCGTTTCTAGCGGGAGGGCGGGAGAGACCCAGTACTTC. This translates into CSVSSGRAGETQYF. The chain links TRBV29-1 to TRBJ2-5; 12 positions match TRBD2. CDR1 is SQVTM, CDR2 ANQGSEA, per germline. The CDR3 is 14 residues long. V lost 5 bases and J lost 4; bases outside the gene matches: 5.